Below, 20 T cell receptor beta chains from the same sample are listed, as sequenced in a study of blood T cell repertoires in COVID-19. Clones were sequenced by immunoSEQ multiplex PCR, and TCRdb holds only the in-frame ones, with some missing. Of around 68,000 clones listed, around 93% are singletons. The sample was peripheral blood. These receptors originate from a man between 65 and 85 years old with active COVID-19.

The chain carries TRBV3-1 (or the pseudogene TRBV3-2) and TRBJ2-1; a weak D match, TRBD2 (6 bases). The CDR3 loop spans 15 amino acids. Trimming removed 4 bases from V and 3 bases from J, with 13 bases in between. Germline lookup yields CDR1 LGHDT and CDR2 YNNKEL (reference sequence). This chain's CDR3 is CASSLRGPFYNEQFF. The CDR3 DNA reads TGTGCCAGCAGCCTGCGGGGACCATTCTACAATGAGCAGTTCTTC.

This chain connects TRBV6-1 to TRBJ1-6; D is possibly TRBD1 (5 bases). The ends were cut back, 1 base at V and 10 bases at J, with 17 bases in the middle. Per the germline V gene, CDR1 is MNHNS and CDR2 is SASEGT. This CDR3 contains 16 residues. The CDR3 sequence: CASSEVNLGGLSPLHF. The DNA for the CDR3 is TGTGCCAGCAGTGAAGTGAATTTGGGGGGACTGTCACCCCTCCACTTT.

The chain recombines TRBV14 with TRBJ1-2; possibly TRBD1 for D (6 bases). The CDR3 length is 17 residues. V lost 5 bases, J lost 2 bases, and 21 bases lay in between. Germline-derived CDR1 and CDR2 are SGHDN and FVKESK. The CDR3 region has the DNA TGTGCCAGCAGCTCCCATTCCAGACAGGCGAACAACTATGGCTACACCTTC. It translates to CASSSHSRQANNYGYTF.

This chain uses TRBV19 with TRBJ2-6; a possible D gene is TRBD1 (6 bases). Trimming removed 4 bases from V and 1 base from J, with 20 bases in between. Germline V gene lookup returns CDR1 LNHDA and CDR2 SQIVND (reference sequence). The CDR3 spans 19 residues. The CDR3 DNA reads TGTGCCAGTAGTAGAGCAAGGACAGAAACATTATCTGGGGCCAACGTCCTGACTTTC. Translating gives CASSRARTETLSGANVLTF.

This chain connects TRBV2 to TRBJ2-3, with TRBD2 matching 11 bases. Germline V CDR1 and CDR2: SNHLY, FYNNEI. Trimming at V came to 2 bases and at J to 6 bases, leaving 4 bases not matched to a gene. This CDR3 is built from 15 residues. The CDR3 nucleotides read TGTGCCAGCAGTGAACTAGCGGGGGGCGGGGATACGCAGTATTTT. This translates into CASSELAGGGDTQYF.

The chain couples TRBV5-5 to TRBJ2-7, with D uncertain. The CDR3 extends over 16 amino acids. Germline V CDR1 and CDR2: SGHKS, YYEKEE (reference sequence). V gave up 1 base and J gave up 6 bases, with 20 bases separating them. CDR3 nucleotides: TGTGCCAGCAGCTTGTTCCAGTCGGCTCAAACGGGCGAGCAGTACGTC. Its translation: CASSLFQSAQTGEQYV.

The chain uses TRBV5-5 and TRBJ2-3; D possibly corresponds to TRBD2 (6 bases). Germline CDR1 SGHKS, CDR2 YYEKEE (reference sequence). V lost 4 bases, J lost 5 bases, and 14 bases lay in between. The CDR3 consists of 14 residues. The CDR3 DNA sequence: TGTGCCAGCAGCGCTTCTGGGACTCTAGATACGCAGTATTTT. This codes for CASSASGTLDTQYF.

J is TRBJ1-6 and V is TRBV12-5, with D hard to call. Trimming stripped 6 bases from V and 5 bases from J, with 14 bases between. This CDR3 region has 15 residues. CDR1 LGHNT and CDR2 FRNRAP come from the germline V gene. The CDR3 bases are TGTGCTAGTGGCTTTCGCGGGAGTGATAATTCACCCCTCCACTTT. Protein product: CASGFRGSDNSPLHF.

V gene TRBV7-9 combines with J gene TRBJ2-2, with no clear D. Germline CDR1 is SEHNR and CDR2 is FQNEAQ (reference sequence). V was trimmed by 3 bases and J by 7 bases, leaving 6 bases between them. The CDR3 covers 12 residues. In nucleotides, the CDR3 is TGTGCCAGCAGCTTTCCCGGCGGGGAGCTGTTTTTT. Residues: CASSFPGGELFF.

The chain couples TRBV27 to TRBJ2-3, with 11 nucleotides matching TRBD2. Germline V CDR1 and CDR2: MNHEY, SMNVEV (reference sequence). The CDR3 is made up of 18 amino acids. The junction had 12 bases not matched to a gene; V was cut back by 2 bases and J by 5 bases. CDR3 nucleotides: TGTGCCAGCAGTTTAAGGTCGTTAGCGGGGGGGCCGGTAGATACGCAGTATTTT. It translates to CASSLRSLAGGPVDTQYF.

In its sample, this clone was seen a few times. V usage is TRBV2 and J usage is TRBJ2-7; 7 bases are shared with TRBD1. With V trimmed by 5 bases and J by 5 bases, 6 bases remained unmatched. The CDR3 extends over 13 amino acids. The V gene's germline CDR1 is SNHLY and CDR2 FYNNEI. CDR3 nucleotide sequence: TGTGCCAGCAGTAAGGACAGGCGTGACGAGCAGTACTTC. This encodes CASSKDRRDEQYF. Full variable domain (remainder filled in from reference TRBV2 and TRBJ2-7): EPEVTQTPSHQVTQMGQEVILRCVPISNHLYFYWYRQILGQKVEFLVSFYNNEISEKSEIFDDQFSVERPDGSNFTLKIRSTKLEDSAMYFCASSKDRRDEQYFGPGTRLTVT.

CDR3 sequence (DNA): TGTGCCAGCAGTTGGACAGGAGGGCAGCCCCAGCATTTT. The encoded protein is CASSWTGGQPQHF. The rearrangement joins TRBV12-3 or TRBV12-4 to TRBJ1-5; TRBD1 matches 7 bases. The CDR3 spans 13 residues. J lost 7 bases, V lost 4 bases, and 4 bases had no gene match.

The rearrangement uses TRBV27 and TRBJ2-3; TRBD2 agrees at 11 bases. The V gene end was trimmed by 5 bases and the J gene end by 5 bases; junction bases not matched to a gene: 6. The CDR3 covers 15 residues. Per germline, CDR1 MNHEY and CDR2 SMNVEV (reference sequence). The CDR3 loop reads CASSVLAGAGDTQYF. The CDR3 DNA reads as TGTGCCAGCAGTGTACTAGCGGGGGCGGGAGATACGCAGTATTTT.

This rearrangement joins TRBV3-1 (or the pseudogene TRBV3-2) to TRBJ1-6, with D possibly being TRBD1 (6 bases). Germline-derived CDR1 and CDR2 are LGHDT and YNNKEL (reference sequence). The V end lost 1 base, the J end lost 7 bases, and 11 bases lay between the germline ends. The CDR3 sequence is 15 residues long. Here the CDR3 reads CASSQGNGQNSPLHF. Written as DNA, the CDR3 is TGTGCCAGCAGCCAAGGTAACGGACAGAATTCACCCCTCCACTTT.

This clone turned up a few times. The chain employs TRBV9 and TRBJ1-6; no clear D gene. Germline CDR1 reads SGDLS; CDR2 reads YYNGEE. Trimming took 5 bases from V and 7 from J, leaving 16 bases between them. The CDR3 runs 15 residues. The CDR3 DNA sequence: TGTGCCAGCAGTCAGGATCTACATTCCAATTCACCCCTCCACTTT. This sequence encodes CASSQDLHSNSPLHF.

CDR3 region: CASSGGFGANTGELFF. The CDR3 DNA reads TGTGCCAGCAGTGGGGGTTTTGGGGCCAATACCGGGGAGCTGTTTTTT. The chain couples TRBV6-1 to TRBJ2-2; weak D call: TRBD1 (5 bases). The CDR3 is made up of 16 amino acids. V was pared by 4 bases and J by 5 bases, with 17 bases between. Per germline, CDR1 MNHNS and CDR2 SASEGT.

The CDR3 sequence: CATNGDSGANVLTF. The CDR3 bases are TGCGCCACCAACGGGGACTCTGGGGCCAACGTCCTGACTTTC. The V call is TRBV5-1, the J call TRBJ2-6; a possible D gene is TRBD2 (5 bases). The CDR3 length is 14 residues. The V end was cut by 9 bases, the J end by 0 bases, with 10 bases between. From germline, CDR1 is SGHRS and CDR2 YFSETQ.

The chain employs TRBV18 and TRBJ2-3; no definite D call. V was clipped by 0 bases and J by 0 bases, with 7 bases between them. The length of the CDR3 is 15 residues. In germline, CDR1 is KGHSH, CDR2 LQKENI. CDR3 nucleotide sequence: TGTGCCAGCTCACCACCGTCCCTTAGCACAGATACGCAGTATTTT. Its protein product is CASSPPSLSTDTQYF. The whole variable domain, remainder taken from reference TRBV18 and TRBJ2-3, is NAGVMQNPRHLVRRRGQEARLRCSPMKGHSHVYWYRQLPEEGLKFMVYLQKENIIDESGMPKERFSAEFPKEGPSILRIQQVVRGDSAAYFCASSPPSLSTDTQYFGPGTRLTVL.

The chain uses TRBV13 and TRBJ1-4; unclear D gene. V was pared by 0 bases and J by 3 bases, with 8 bases between. Germline-derived CDR1 and CDR2 are PRHDT and FYEKMQ (reference sequence). This CDR3 has 15 amino acids. This chain's CDR3 is CASSLGEAANEKLFF. Written as DNA, the CDR3 is TGTGCCAGCAGCTTAGGGGAAGCGGCTAATGAAAAACTGTTTTTT.

This chain joins TRBV3-1 (or the pseudogene TRBV3-2) and TRBJ1-2; a possible D gene is TRBD1 (6 bases). This CDR3 comprises 16 residues. Trimming shortened V by 4 bases and J by 8 bases, and 23 bases separated the two germline ends. From germline, CDR1 is LGHDT and CDR2 YNNKEL (reference sequence). CDR3 protein: CASSRGQLGHREGYTF. The CDR3 DNA follows: TGTGCCAGCAGCCGAGGGCAGCTGGGACACCGCGAGGGCTACACCTTC.